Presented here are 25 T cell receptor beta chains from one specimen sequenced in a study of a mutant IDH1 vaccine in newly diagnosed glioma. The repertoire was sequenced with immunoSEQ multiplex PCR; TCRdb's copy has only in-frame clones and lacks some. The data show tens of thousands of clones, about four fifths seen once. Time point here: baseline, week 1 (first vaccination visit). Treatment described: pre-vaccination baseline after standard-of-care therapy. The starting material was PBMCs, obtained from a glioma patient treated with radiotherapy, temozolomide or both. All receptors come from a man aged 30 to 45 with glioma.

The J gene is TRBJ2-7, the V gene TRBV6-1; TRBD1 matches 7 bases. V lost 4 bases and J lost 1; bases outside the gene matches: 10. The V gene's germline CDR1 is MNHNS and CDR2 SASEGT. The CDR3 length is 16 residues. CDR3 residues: CASSATRDSLSYEQYF. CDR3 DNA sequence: TGTGCCAGCAGTGCCACGAGGGACAGCCTATCCTACGAGCAGTACTTC.

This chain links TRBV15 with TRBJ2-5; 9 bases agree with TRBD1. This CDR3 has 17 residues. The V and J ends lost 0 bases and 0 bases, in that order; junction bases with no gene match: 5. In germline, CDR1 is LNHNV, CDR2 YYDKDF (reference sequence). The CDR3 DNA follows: TGTGCCACCAGCAGAGACCGGACAGGGGTGGACCAAGAGACCCAGTACTTC. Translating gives CATSRDRTGVDQETQYF.

In nucleotides, the CDR3 is TGTGCCAGCAGCGTAGGGATGGGCTTGAACACTGAAGCTTTCTTT. Its translation is CASSVGMGLNTEAFF. V usage is TRBV9 and J usage is TRBJ1-1; D is ambiguous. Looked up from germline, CDR1 is SGDLS and CDR2 is YYNGEE. The V gene lost 0 bases and the J gene lost 0 bases, with 9 bases spanning the gap. The CDR3 runs 15 residues.

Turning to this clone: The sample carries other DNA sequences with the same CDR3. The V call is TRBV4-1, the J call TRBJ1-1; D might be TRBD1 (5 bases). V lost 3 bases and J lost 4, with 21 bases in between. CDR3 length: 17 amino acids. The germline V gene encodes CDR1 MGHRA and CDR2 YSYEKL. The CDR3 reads CASSQGTYYRGGTEAFF. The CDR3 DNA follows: TGCGCCAGCAGCCAGGGGACCTACTACCGGGGTGGCACTGAAGCTTTCTTT.

For the CDR3, the DNA is TGTGCCAGCAGCTTGACAGGGGGCGCCTACGAGCAGTACTTC. It yields the protein CASSLTGGAYEQYF. The V gene is TRBV5-6, the J gene TRBJ2-7, with 9 bases aligning to TRBD1. Germline trimming cut 1 base from V and 2 bases from J; bases unmatched to any gene: 1. There are 14 residues in the CDR3. Per the germline V gene, CDR1 is SGHDT and CDR2 is YYEEEE.

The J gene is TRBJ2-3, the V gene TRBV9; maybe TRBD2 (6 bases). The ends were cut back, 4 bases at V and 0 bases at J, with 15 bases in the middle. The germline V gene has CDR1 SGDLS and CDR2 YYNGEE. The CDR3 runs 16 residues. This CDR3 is CASSPFVGGSTDTQYF. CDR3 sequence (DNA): TGTGCCAGCAGCCCCTTTGTCGGGGGAAGCACAGATACGCAGTATTTT.

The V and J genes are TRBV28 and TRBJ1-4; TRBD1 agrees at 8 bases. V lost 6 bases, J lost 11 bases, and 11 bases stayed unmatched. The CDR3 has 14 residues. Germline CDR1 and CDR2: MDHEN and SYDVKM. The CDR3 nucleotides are TGTGCCAGCAGGACAGGGGACGGATGGGGCAAACTGTTTTTT. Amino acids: CASRTGDGWGKLFF. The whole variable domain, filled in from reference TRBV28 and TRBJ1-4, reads DVKVTQSSRYLVKRTGEKVFLECVQDMDHENMFWYRQDPGLGLRLIYFSYDVKMKEKGDIPEGYSVSREKKERFSLILESASTNQTSMYLCASRTGDGWGKLFFGSGTQLSVL.

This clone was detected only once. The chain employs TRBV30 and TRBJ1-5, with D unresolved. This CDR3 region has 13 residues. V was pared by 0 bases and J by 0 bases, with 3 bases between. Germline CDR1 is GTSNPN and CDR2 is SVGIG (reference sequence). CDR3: CAWSVRSNQPQHF. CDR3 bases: TGTGCCTGGAGTGTACGTAGCAATCAGCCCCAGCATTTT. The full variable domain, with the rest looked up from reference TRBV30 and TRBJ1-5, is SQTIHQWPATLVQPVGSPLSLECTVEGTSNPNLYWYRQAAGRGLQLLFYSVGIGQISSEVPQNLSASRPQDRQFILSSKKLLLSDSGFYLCAWSVRSNQPQHFGDGTRLSIL.

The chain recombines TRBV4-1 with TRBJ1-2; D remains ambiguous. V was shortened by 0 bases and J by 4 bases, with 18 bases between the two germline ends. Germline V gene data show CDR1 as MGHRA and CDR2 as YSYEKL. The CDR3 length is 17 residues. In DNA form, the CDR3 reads TGCGCCAGCAGCCAAGAATCTGAAGGCACCATCTCCTATGGCTACACCTTC. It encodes CASSQESEGTISYGYTF.

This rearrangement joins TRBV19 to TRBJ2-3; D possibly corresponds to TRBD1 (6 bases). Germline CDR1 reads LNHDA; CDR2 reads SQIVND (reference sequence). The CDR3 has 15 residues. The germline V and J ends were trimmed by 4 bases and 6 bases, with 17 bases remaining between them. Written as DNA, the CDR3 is TGTGCCAGTAGTAAACAGGGATCACAGTCGGATACGCAGTATTTT. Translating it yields CASSKQGSQSDTQYF.

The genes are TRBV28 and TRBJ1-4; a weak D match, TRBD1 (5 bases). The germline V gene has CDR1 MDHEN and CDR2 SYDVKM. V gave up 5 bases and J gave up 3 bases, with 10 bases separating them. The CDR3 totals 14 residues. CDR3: CASSTTASNEKLFF. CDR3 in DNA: TGTGCCAGCAGTACGACAGCCTCTAATGAAAAACTGTTTTTT.

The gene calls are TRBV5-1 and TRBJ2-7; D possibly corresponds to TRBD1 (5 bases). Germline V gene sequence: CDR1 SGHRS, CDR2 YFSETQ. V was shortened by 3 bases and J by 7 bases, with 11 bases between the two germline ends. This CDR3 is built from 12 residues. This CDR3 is CASSSQGWEQYF. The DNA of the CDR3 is TGCGCCAGCAGCTCTCAGGGCTGGGAGCAGTACTTC.

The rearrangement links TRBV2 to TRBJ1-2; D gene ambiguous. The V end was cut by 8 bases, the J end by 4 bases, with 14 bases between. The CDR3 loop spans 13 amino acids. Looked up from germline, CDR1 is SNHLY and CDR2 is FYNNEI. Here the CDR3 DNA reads TGTGCCAGCGGCGCAAGCTCTAGCTATGGCTACACCTTC. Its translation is CASGASSSYGYTF.

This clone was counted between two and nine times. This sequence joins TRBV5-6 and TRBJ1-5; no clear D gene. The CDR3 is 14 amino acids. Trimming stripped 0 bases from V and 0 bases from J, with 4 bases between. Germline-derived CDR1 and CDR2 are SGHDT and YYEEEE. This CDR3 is CASSLGYSNQPQHF. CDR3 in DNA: TGTGCCAGCAGCTTGGGATATAGCAATCAGCCCCAGCATTTT.

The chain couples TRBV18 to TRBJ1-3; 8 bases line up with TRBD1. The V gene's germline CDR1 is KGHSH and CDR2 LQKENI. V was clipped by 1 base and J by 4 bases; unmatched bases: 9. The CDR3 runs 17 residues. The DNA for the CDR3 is TGTGCCAGCTCACCACTTGCCAGAGGGACAGGAGGAAACACCATATATTTT. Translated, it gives CASSPLARGTGGNTIYF.

In DNA, the CDR3 is TGCGCCAGCAGCCAAGTGGGAGGGAAAAACAATCAGCCCCAGCATTTT. The encoded protein is CASSQVGGKNNQPQHF. The chain links TRBV4-1 to TRBJ1-5; D is undetermined. The CDR3 loop spans 16 amino acids. The V end was cut by 1 base, the J end by 3 bases, with 13 bases between. Germline-derived CDR1 and CDR2 are MGHRA and YSYEKL.

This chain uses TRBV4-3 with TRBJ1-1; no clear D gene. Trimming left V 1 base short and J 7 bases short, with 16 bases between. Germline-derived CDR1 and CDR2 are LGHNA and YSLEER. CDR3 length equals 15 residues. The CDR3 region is CASSQGLERVGEAFF. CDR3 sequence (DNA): TGCGCCAGCAGCCAAGGTTTAGAACGGGTTGGTGAAGCTTTCTTT.

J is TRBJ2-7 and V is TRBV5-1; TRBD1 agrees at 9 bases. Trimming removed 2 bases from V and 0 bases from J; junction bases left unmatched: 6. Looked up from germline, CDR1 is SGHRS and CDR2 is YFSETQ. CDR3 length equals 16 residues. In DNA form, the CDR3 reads TGCGCCAGCAGCTTAGGGGACAGGGTCTACTCCTACGAGCAGTACTTC. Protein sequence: CASSLGDRVYSYEQYF.

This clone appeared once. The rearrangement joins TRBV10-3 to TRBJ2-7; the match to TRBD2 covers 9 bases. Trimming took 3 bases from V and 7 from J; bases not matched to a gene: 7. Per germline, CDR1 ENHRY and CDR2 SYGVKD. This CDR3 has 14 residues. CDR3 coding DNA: TGTGCCATCAGTGACGCGGGAGGGCCACGAGAGCAGTACTTC. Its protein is CAISDAGGPREQYF.

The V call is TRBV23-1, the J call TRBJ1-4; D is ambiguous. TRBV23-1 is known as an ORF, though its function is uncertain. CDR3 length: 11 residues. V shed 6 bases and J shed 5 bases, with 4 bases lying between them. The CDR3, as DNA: TGCGCCAGCAGCCTGAATGAAAAACTGTTTTTT. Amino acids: CASSLNEKLFF.

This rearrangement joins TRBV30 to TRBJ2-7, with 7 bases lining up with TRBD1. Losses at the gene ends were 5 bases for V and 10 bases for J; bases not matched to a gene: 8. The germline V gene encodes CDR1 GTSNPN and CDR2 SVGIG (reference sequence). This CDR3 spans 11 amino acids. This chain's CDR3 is CAWGTGAEQYF. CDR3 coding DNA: TGTGCCTGGGGAACAGGGGCCGAACAGTACTTC. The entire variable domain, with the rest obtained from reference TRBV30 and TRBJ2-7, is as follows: SQTIHQWPATLVQPVGSPLSLECTVEGTSNPNLYWYRQAAGRGLQLLFYSVGIGQISSEVPQNLSASRPQDRQFILSSKKLLLSDSGFYLCAWGTGAEQYFGPGTRLTVT.

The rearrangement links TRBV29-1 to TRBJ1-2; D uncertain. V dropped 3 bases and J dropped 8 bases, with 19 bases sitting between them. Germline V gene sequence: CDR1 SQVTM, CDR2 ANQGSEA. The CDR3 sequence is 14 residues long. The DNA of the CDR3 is TGCAGCGTTGACCCCCCGGGGAGGGATGGAGGCTACACCTTC. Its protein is CSVDPPGRDGGYTF.

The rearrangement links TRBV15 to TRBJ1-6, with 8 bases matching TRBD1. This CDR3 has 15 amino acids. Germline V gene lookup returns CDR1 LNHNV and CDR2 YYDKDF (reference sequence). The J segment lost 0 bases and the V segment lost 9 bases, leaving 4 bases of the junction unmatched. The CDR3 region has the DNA TGTGCCACAAGGACAGGGAGCTCCTATAATTCACCCCTCCACTTT. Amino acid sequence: CATRTGSSYNSPLHF. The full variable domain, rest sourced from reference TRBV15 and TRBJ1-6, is DAMVIQNPRYQVTQFGKPVTLSCSQTLNHNVMYWYQQKSSQAPKLLFHYYDKDFNNEADTPDNFQSRRPNTSFCFLDIRSPGLGDTAMYLCATRTGSSYNSPLHFGNGTRLTVT.

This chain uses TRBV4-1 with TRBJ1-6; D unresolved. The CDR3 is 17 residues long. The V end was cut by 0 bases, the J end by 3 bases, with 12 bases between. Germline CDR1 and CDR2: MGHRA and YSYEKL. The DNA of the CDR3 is TGCGCCAGCAGCCAAGAGAGCCGTCGCTACTATAATTCACCCCTCCACTTT. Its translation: CASSQESRRYYNSPLHF.

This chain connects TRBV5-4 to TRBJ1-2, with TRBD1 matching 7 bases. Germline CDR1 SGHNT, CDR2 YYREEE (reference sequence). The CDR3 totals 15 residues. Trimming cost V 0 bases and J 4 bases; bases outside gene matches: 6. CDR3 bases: TGTGCCAGCAGCTTGGATGAAGGGGGCTTCTATGGCTACACCTTC. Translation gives CASSLDEGGFYGYTF.